A selection of T cell receptor beta chains follows, all from one sample in a study of shared clonotypes between healthy human individuals. TCRdb's table, derived via immunoSEQ multiplex PCR, lists solely in-frame clones and lacks some. The sample lists approximately 720,000 clones; just over 90% were seen once. The sequenced material came from naive CD8+ T cells sorted from blood. These receptors all come from a man aged 30 to 39 in good health. CDR3s include the opening cysteine and the closing phenylalanine or tryptophan. Fields, in order: V gene, clone size, D gene, J gene, CDR3 DNA, CDR3 protein. A D gene is named only where the DNA matches it firmly. Clone sizes are given selectively: once, few, many, or a class where the clone is expanded.

TRBV13	NA	TRBD2	TRBJ2-3	TGTGCCAGCAGCTCCGGGACTATCACAGATACGCAGTATTTT	CASSSGTITDTQYF
TRBV15	NA	TRBD2	TRBJ2-1	TGTGCCACCCTACTAGCGGGAGGGAACAATGAGCAGTTCTTC	CATLLAGGNNEQFF
TRBV27	NA	TRBD1	TRBJ1-2	TGTGCCAGCAGTCCTCAGGGGGGCTATGGCTACACCTTC	CASSPQGGYGYTF
TRBV6-1	NA	NA	TRBJ2-7	TGTGCCCAGGAGGAGCAGTACTTC	CAQEEQYF
TRBV27	few	NA	TRBJ2-5	TGTGCCAGCAGACAATCGGGCCCGTCGGAGACCCAGTACTTC	CASRQSGPSETQYF
TRBV11-3	once	TRBD1	TRBJ1-5	TGTGCCAGCAGCTTAGATACTCCCCCGGGACAGGGGAATCAGCCCCAGCATTTT	CASSLDTPPGQGNQPQHF
TRBV7-9	NA	NA	TRBJ2-6	TGTGCCAGCAGCTTATCATCTGGGGCCAACGTCCTGACTTTC	CASSLSSGANVLTF
TRBV27	NA	NA	TRBJ2-2	TGTGCCAGCAGTTCAACACAAAACACCGGGGAGCTGTTTTTT	CASSSTQNTGELFF
TRBV15	NA	NA	TRBJ2-5	TGTGCCACCAGCAGGGGTTCGAAGGAGACCCAGTACTTC	CATSRGSKETQYF
TRBV11-2	NA	TRBD1	TRBJ2-1	TGTGCCAGCAGCGCCGGGACAGTCTACAATGAGCAGTTCTTC	CASSAGTVYNEQFF
TRBV7-9	NA	NA	TRBJ2-3	TGTGCCAGCAGCTTAGCATTCCGGGAAAAGGGCAGCACAGATACGCAGTATTTT	CASSLAFREKGSTDTQYF
TRBV6-6	NA	NA	TRBJ2-7	TGTGCCAGCAGTTACGGTGCTAGCTTATACGAGCAGTACTTC	CASSYGASLYEQYF
TRBV27	NA	NA	TRBJ2-3	TGTGCCAGCAGTCGGAGAGATACGCAGTATTTT	CASSRRDTQYF
TRBV7-9	NA	TRBD1	TRBJ1-4	TGTGCCAGCAGCCTCCGGGACAGGATTGCTTTT	CASSLRDRIAF
TRBV7-9	NA	TRBD2	TRBJ2-1	TGTGCCAGCAGCCCACCTCGTGGAACTAGCGGGGGCACCTACAATGAGCAGTTCTTC	CASSPPRGTSGGTYNEQFF
TRBV19	NA	TRBD1	TRBJ2-7	TGTGCCAGTAGTATGCTTCGGGACAGGGCATACGAGCAGTACTTC	CASSMLRDRAYEQYF
TRBV28	NA	TRBD2	TRBJ2-2	TGTGCCAGCAGTTTATTGGGACTAGCGGGAGGTATCGGGGAGCTGTTTTTT	CASSLLGLAGGIGELFF
TRBV28	once	NA	TRBJ1-5	TGTGCCAGCAAGCAGGGTAAACAGCCCCAGCATTTT	CASKQGKQPQHF
TRBV7-6	NA	NA	TRBJ1-1	TGTGCCAGCAGCCAACGGACAATGAACACTGAAGCTTTCTTT	CASSQRTMNTEAFF
TRBV7-3	NA	NA	TRBJ1-1	TGTGCCAGCAGCTTAATGGCCGGAGCTGAAGCTTTCTTT	CASSLMAGAEAFF
TRBV27	NA	TRBD2	TRBJ2-1	TGTGCCAGCAGAAGCGGACTAGCGGGAACTGAGCAGTTCTTC	CASRSGLAGTEQFF
TRBV27	NA	TRBD1	TRBJ2-2	TGTGCCAGCACCTGGACAGGGAGTGGCGGGGAGCTGTTTTTT	CASTWTGSGGELFF